These 27 T cell receptor beta chains came from one sample sequenced in a study of shared clonotypes between healthy human individuals. Assay: immunoSEQ multiplex PCR; the TCRdb copy retains only in-frame clones and omits some. The sample lists about 600,000 clones, 97% occurring once. Input material: naive CD4+ T cells sorted from blood. Subset reported: CD45RA+ positively selected. The receptors were sampled from a woman aged 30 to 39 in good health.

The V call is TRBV6-6, the J call TRBJ2-3; 9 positions agree with TRBD1. This CDR3 spans 15 amino acids. The germline CDR1 and CDR2 sequences are MNHNY and SVGAGI (reference sequence). V was pared by 0 bases and J by 3 bases, with 1 base of the junction left unmatched. In DNA form, the CDR3 reads TGTGCCAGCAGTTACTCCGGGACAGGGACAGATACGCAGTATTTT. Translating it yields CASSYSGTGTDTQYF.

The rearrangement links TRBV5-1 to TRBJ1-1; TRBD1 matches 9 bases. V lost 4 bases to trimming and J lost 11 bases; unmatched junction nucleotides: 9. The germline CDR1 and CDR2 sequences are SGHRS and YFSETQ. The CDR3 has 13 amino acids. CDR3 protein: CASSVDRGGKAFF. DNA for the CDR3: TGCGCCAGCAGCGTGGACAGGGGCGGAAAGGCTTTCTTT.

This clone was observed once. The V call is TRBV7-3, the J call TRBJ2-6, with no clear D. V dropped 1 base and J dropped 0 bases, with 1 base sitting between them. This CDR3 region has 14 residues. Germline CDR1 and CDR2: SGHTA and FQGTGA. The CDR3 nucleotides are TGTGCCAGCAGCTTAATCTCTGGGGCCAACGTCCTGACTTTC. Encoded protein: CASSLISGANVLTF.

This chain links TRBV19 with TRBJ1-6; D might be TRBD1 (5 bases). The CDR3 runs to 13 residues. In germline, CDR1 is LNHDA, CDR2 SQIVND (reference sequence). Deletions cut 7 bases from V and 13 bases from J, with 17 bases between. For the CDR3, the DNA is TGTGCCAGTAACGAGGGGCGGGATCGGCCCCTCCACTTT. This gives the protein CASNEGRDRPLHF. The full variable domain, in which reference TRBV19 and TRBJ1-6 provide the parts outside the CDR3, is DGGITQSPKYLFRKEGQNVTLSCEQNLNHDAMYWYRQDPGQGLRLIYYSQIVNDFQKGDIAEGYSVSREKKESFPLTVTSAQKNPTAFYLCASNEGRDRPLHFGNGTRLTVT.

This chain connects TRBV5-5 to TRBJ2-2, with TRBD2 matching over 10 bases. The CDR3 totals 16 residues. V lost 1 base to trimming and J lost 6 bases; unmatched junction nucleotides: 6. The germline V gene has CDR1 SGHKS and CDR2 YYEKEE (reference sequence). This CDR3 reads CASSLWLAGVAGELFF. The CDR3 bases are TGTGCCAGCAGCTTGTGGCTAGCGGGAGTAGCCGGGGAGCTGTTTTTT.

The rearrangement links TRBV10-2 to TRBJ2-2; perhaps TRBD2 as D (6 bases). Trimming pared 4 bases from V and 8 bases from J, leaving 14 bases between. Germline V gene data show CDR1 as WSHSY and CDR2 as SAAADI. The CDR3 spans 14 residues. DNA for the CDR3: TGCGCCAGCAGTGTAGCCGGGGGTGGAGGGGAGCTGTTTTTT. Encoded protein: CASSVAGGGGELFF.

CDR3 in amino acids: CASSSFGSYGYTF. The DNA of the CDR3 is TGTGCCAGCAGTTCCTTCGGGTCCTATGGCTACACCTTC. The rearrangement links TRBV28 to TRBJ1-2, with no clear D. Germline CDR1 MDHEN, CDR2 SYDVKM. Between the trimmed V and J ends, which lost 4 bases and 4 bases, there was a span of 10 bases. The CDR3 length is 13 residues.

The chain uses TRBV27 and TRBJ1-4, with D uncertain. CDR1 is MNHEY, CDR2 SMNVEV, per germline (reference sequence). The CDR3 contains 14 residues. Between the trimmed V and J ends, which lost 0 bases and 11 bases, there was a span of 13 bases. CDR3 DNA sequence: TGTGCCAGCAGTTTATCGAGCGAGCGGCTGAAACTGTTTTTT. This encodes CASSLSSERLKLFF. The entire variable domain, with the rest obtained from reference TRBV27 and TRBJ1-4, is as follows: EAQVTQNPRYLITVTGKKLTVTCSQNMNHEYMSWYRQDPGLGLRQIYYSMNVEVTDKGDVPEGYKVSRKEKRNFPLILESPSPNQTSLYFCASSLSSERLKLFFGSGTQLSVL.

The chain joins TRBV11-2 to TRBJ2-1; 7 bases match TRBD2. The CDR3 runs 18 residues. CDR1 and CDR2 (germline): SGHAT, FQNNGV. The V gene end was trimmed by 5 bases and the J gene end by 4 bases; junction bases not matched to a gene: 17. CDR3 bases: TGTGCCAGCAGCCAAGAGTTCCTAGCGGAGAACAATTACAATGAGCAGTTCTTC. It codes for CASSQEFLAENNYNEQFF. The full variable domain, with the rest looked up from reference TRBV11-2 and TRBJ2-1, is EAGVAQSPRYKIIEKRQSVAFWCNPISGHATLYWYQQILGQGPKLLIQFQNNGVVDDSQLPKDRFSAERLKGVDSTLKIQPAKLEDSAVYLCASSQEFLAENNYNEQFFGPGTRLTVL.

This chain links TRBV5-1 with TRBJ1-1, with D uncertain. CDR1 is SGHRS, CDR2 YFSETQ, per germline. The CDR3 sequence is 15 residues long. The V gene lost 3 bases and the J gene lost 3 bases, with 15 bases spanning the gap. The CDR3: CASSSLPTEHTEAFF. In nucleotides, the CDR3 is TGCGCCAGCAGCTCTCTACCTACAGAACACACTGAAGCTTTCTTT.

The chain has TRBV19 and TRBJ2-7, with D maybe TRBD2 (6 bases). Trimming left V 3 bases short and J 5 bases short, with 17 bases between. Germline CDR1 and CDR2: LNHDA and SQIVND (reference sequence). This CDR3 is built from 15 residues. The CDR3 coding sequence is TGTGCCAGTAGTATCCCTCATCCCCGGGAGAACGAGCAGTACTTC. Its translation is CASSIPHPRENEQYF.

The gene calls are TRBV6-5 and TRBJ2-3; 13 nucleotides agree with TRBD2. CDR1 MNHEY and CDR2 SVGAGI come from the germline V gene. V was clipped by 11 bases and J by 5 bases; unmatched bases: 7. The CDR3 loop spans 14 amino acids. The CDR3 sequence: CAVKGLAGLDTQYF. Here the CDR3 DNA reads TGTGCCGTAAAGGGACTAGCGGGATTAGATACGCAGTATTTT.

This rearrangement joins TRBV7-2 to TRBJ1-1; a weak D match, TRBD1 (5 bases). Germline V gene lookup returns CDR1 SGHTA and CDR2 FQGNSA. This CDR3 has 15 residues. V shed 5 bases and J shed 0 bases, with 13 bases lying between them. CDR3 bases: TGTGCCAGCAGCCCTTCCAGGACATTGAACACTGAAGCTTTCTTT. This translates into CASSPSRTLNTEAFF. The whole variable domain, remainder taken from reference TRBV7-2 and TRBJ1-1, is GAGVSQSPSNKVTEKGKDVELRCDPISGHTALYWYRQSLGQGLEFLIYFQGNSAPDKSGLPSDRFSAERTGGSVSTLTIQRTQQEDSAVYLCASSPSRTLNTEAFFGQGTRLTVV.

V gene TRBV4-1 combines with J gene TRBJ2-5; D possibly uses TRBD1 or TRBD2 (5 bases each). From germline, CDR1 is MGHRA and CDR2 YSYEKL. The CDR3 covers 14 residues. V gave up 2 bases and J gave up 11 bases, with 18 bases separating them. CDR3 protein: CASSQPTGQGKQYF. CDR3 nucleotides: TGCGCCAGCAGCCAACCCACGGGGCAGGGCAAGCAGTACTTC.

V gene TRBV28 combines with J gene TRBJ2-7; a weak D match, TRBD2 (6 bases). Germline V gene sequence: CDR1 MDHEN, CDR2 SYDVKM. This CDR3 contains 15 residues. V shed 7 bases and J shed 6 bases, with 22 bases lying between them. CDR3 DNA sequence: TGTGCCAGCACCCCGGGGGATTCTCGCCTACGCGAGCAGTACTTC. This translates into CASTPGDSRLREQYF.

The chain employs TRBV19 and TRBJ2-7; 13 nucleotides match TRBD2. The CDR3 is 15 amino acids. With V trimmed by 6 bases and J by 2 bases, 4 bases remained unmatched. The germline CDR1 and CDR2 sequences are LNHDA and SQIVND (reference sequence). CDR3 region: CASSQLAGGAYEQYF. CDR3 bases: TGTGCCAGTAGCCAACTAGCGGGAGGGGCCTACGAGCAGTACTTC.

The rearrangement joins TRBV2 to TRBJ1-1; D not resolved. Trimming removed 3 bases at V and 10 bases at J, with 15 bases between. CDR1 and CDR2 from the germline V gene are SNHLY and FYNNEI. The CDR3 is made up of 13 amino acids. For the CDR3, the DNA is TGTGCCAGCAGTGATGCCGACGGGTTGGCAGCTTTCTTT. Protein product: CASSDADGLAAFF.

This chain connects TRBV18 to TRBJ2-3, with D unresolved. The length of the CDR3 is 12 residues. Trimming pared 2 bases from V and 9 bases from J, leaving 9 bases between. Germline loops: CDR1 KGHSH, CDR2 LQKENI. CDR3 sequence (DNA): TGTGCCAGCTCACCAACAACTGGAACGCAGTATTTT. It translates to CASSPTTGTQYF.

The chain carries TRBV6-5 and TRBJ1-2; 9 bases line up with TRBD1. This CDR3 spans 14 amino acids. From germline, CDR1 is MNHEY and CDR2 SVGAGI. With V trimmed by 6 bases and J by 3 bases, 5 bases remained unmatched. The CDR3 region is CASRGTGIYYGYTF. DNA of the CDR3: TGTGCCAGCAGGGGGACAGGGATTTACTATGGCTACACCTTC.

J is TRBJ1-3 and V is TRBV5-8; D ambiguous. The CDR3 length is 14 residues. Germline-derived CDR1 and CDR2 are SGHTS and YDEGEE. V lost 0 bases, J lost 0 bases, and 4 bases lay in between. This CDR3 is CASSLGDSGNTIYF. CDR3 bases: TGTGCCAGCAGCTTGGGGGACTCTGGAAACACCATATATTTT.

The V gene is TRBV14, the J gene TRBJ2-2; D is perhaps TRBD1 or TRBD2 (5 bases each). V lost 4 bases, J lost 8 bases, and 14 bases lay in between. Germline V CDR1 and CDR2: SGHDN, FVKESK. CDR3 length: 14 amino acids. The CDR3 is CASSPRDLPGELFF. As DNA, the CDR3 is TGTGCCAGCAGCCCTCGGGACCTGCCGGGGGAGCTGTTTTTT.

The chain carries TRBV10-1 and TRBJ2-7; TRBD2 might be the D (5 bases). The V and J ends lost 7 bases and 3 bases respectively, with 16 bases between them. This CDR3 contains 14 residues. The germline CDR1 and CDR2 sequences are WNHNN and SYGVQD (reference sequence). The CDR3 reads CASTGPPRGYEQYF. CDR3 in DNA: TGCGCCAGCACAGGACCCCCCCGGGGCTACGAGCAGTACTTC.

The V and J genes are TRBV5-8 and TRBJ2-3; the D gene is possibly TRBD1 (5 bases). V shed 2 bases and J shed 3 bases, with 10 bases lying between them. The V gene's germline CDR1 is SGHTS and CDR2 YDEGEE. The length of the CDR3 is 14 residues. The CDR3 coding sequence is TGTGCCAGCAGCTTAGGGGAAACGACAGATACGCAGTATTTT. Protein product: CASSLGETTDTQYF.

The V gene is TRBV28, the J gene TRBJ2-7; possible D gene TRBD1, 5 bases. Germline-derived CDR1 and CDR2 are MDHEN and SYDVKM. Trimming took 5 bases from V and 4 from J, leaving 9 bases between them. The CDR3 has 12 amino acids. CDR3 DNA: TGTGCCAGCAGTGGGGCCGGTTACGAGCAGTACTTC. It yields the protein CASSGAGYEQYF.

V is TRBV11-2 and J is TRBJ1-2, with D unclear. The CDR3 length is 15 residues. The germline gives CDR1 SGHAT, CDR2 FQNNGV. V was cut by 6 bases and J by 2 bases, with 16 bases left in between. The CDR3 reads CASRLPARQNYGYTF. CDR3 DNA: TGTGCCAGCAGACTCCCGGCTCGGCAGAACTATGGCTACACCTTC. Drawing the rest from reference TRBV11-2 and TRBJ1-2, the complete variable domain is EAGVAQSPRYKIIEKRQSVAFWCNPISGHATLYWYQQILGQGPKLLIQFQNNGVVDDSQLPKDRFSAERLKGVDSTLKIQPAKLEDSAVYLCASRLPARQNYGYTFGSGTRLTVV.

The genes are TRBV7-9 and TRBJ2-1; 12 bases agree with TRBD2. The CDR3 length is 16 residues. The junction had 10 bases not matched to a gene; V was cut back by 5 bases and J by 8 bases. Germline V gene lookup returns CDR1 SEHNR and CDR2 FQNEAQ (reference sequence). Here the CDR3 reads CASSVRLAGVSHEQFF. In nucleotides, the CDR3 is TGTGCCAGCAGCGTTAGACTAGCGGGAGTCTCGCATGAGCAGTTCTTC. The whole variable domain, remainder taken from reference TRBV7-9 and TRBJ2-1, is DTGVSQNPRHKITKRGQNVTFRCDPISEHNRLYWYRQTLGQGPEFLTYFQNEAQLEKSRLLSDRFSAERPKGSFSTLEIQRTEQGDSAMYLCASSVRLAGVSHEQFFGPGTRLTVL.

The chain recombines TRBV28 with TRBJ1-5; tentatively, D is TRBD1 (6 bases). CDR3 length: 16 residues. V shed 6 bases and J shed 4 bases, with 19 bases lying between them. CDR1 and CDR2 (germline): MDHEN, SYDVKM. CDR3 region: CASRHDGQPLNQPQHF. In DNA form, the CDR3 reads TGTGCCAGCAGACATGACGGACAGCCTCTGAATCAGCCCCAGCATTTT.